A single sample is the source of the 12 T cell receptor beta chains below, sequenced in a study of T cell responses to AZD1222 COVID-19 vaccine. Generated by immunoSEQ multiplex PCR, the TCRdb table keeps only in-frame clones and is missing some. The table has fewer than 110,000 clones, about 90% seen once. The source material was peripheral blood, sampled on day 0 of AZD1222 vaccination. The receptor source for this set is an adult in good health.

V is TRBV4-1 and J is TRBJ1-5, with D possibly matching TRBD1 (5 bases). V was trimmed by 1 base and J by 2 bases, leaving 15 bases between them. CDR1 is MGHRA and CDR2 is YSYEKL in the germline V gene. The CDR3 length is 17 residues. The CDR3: CASSQAPRGGGNQPQHF. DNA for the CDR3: TGCGCCAGCAGCCAAGCCCCAAGGGGAGGGGGCAATCAGCCCCAGCATTTT.

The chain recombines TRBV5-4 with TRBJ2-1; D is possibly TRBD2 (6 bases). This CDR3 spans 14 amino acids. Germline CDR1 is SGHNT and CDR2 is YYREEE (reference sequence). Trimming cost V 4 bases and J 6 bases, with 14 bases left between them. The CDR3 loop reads CASSLWGVSNEQFF. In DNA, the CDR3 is TGTGCCAGCAGCCTCTGGGGGGTGAGCAATGAGCAGTTCTTC.

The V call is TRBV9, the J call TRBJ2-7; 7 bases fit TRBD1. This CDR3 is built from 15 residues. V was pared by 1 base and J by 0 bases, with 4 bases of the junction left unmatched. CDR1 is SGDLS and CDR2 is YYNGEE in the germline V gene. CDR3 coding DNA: TGTGCCAGCAGCGTATCGGCAGGGGGCTCCTACGAGCAGTACTTC. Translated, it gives CASSVSAGGSYEQYF.

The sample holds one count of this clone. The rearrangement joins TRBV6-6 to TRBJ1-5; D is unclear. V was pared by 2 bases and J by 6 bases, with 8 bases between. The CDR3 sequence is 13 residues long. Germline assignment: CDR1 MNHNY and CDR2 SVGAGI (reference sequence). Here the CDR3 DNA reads TGTGCCAGCAGTTACCGGACGTCTCAGCCCCAGCATTTT. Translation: CASSYRTSQPQHF.

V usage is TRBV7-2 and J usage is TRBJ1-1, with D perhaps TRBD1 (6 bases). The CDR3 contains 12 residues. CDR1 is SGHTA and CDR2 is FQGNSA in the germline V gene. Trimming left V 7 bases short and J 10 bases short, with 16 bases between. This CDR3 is CASTSPGVGAFF. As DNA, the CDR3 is TGTGCCAGCACTTCTCCAGGGGTGGGAGCTTTCTTT.

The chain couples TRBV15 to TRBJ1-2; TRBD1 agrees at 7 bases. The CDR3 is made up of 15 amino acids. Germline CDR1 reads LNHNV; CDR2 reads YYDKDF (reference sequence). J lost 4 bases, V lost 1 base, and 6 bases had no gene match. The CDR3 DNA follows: TGTGCCACCAGCAGAGTATTGGCAGGGGGCTATGGCTACACCTTC. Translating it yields CATSRVLAGGYGYTF.

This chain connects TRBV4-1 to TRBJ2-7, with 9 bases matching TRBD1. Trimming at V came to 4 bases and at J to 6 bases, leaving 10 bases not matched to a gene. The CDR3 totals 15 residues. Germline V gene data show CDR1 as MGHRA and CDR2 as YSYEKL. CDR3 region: CASSLNGQGMGEQYF. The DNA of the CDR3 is TGCGCCAGCAGCCTCAACGGACAGGGGATGGGCGAGCAGTACTTC.

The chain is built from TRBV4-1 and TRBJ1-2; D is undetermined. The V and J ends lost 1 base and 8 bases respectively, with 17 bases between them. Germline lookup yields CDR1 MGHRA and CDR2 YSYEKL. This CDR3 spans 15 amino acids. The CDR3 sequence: CASSQVLDRGNGYTF. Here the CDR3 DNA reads TGCGCCAGCAGCCAAGTGTTGGACCGGGGAAACGGCTACACCTTC.

This chain's CDR3 is CASTWGVSGANVLTF. CDR3 DNA: TGTGCCAGCACCTGGGGGGTGTCTGGGGCCAACGTCCTGACTTTC. This sequence joins TRBV11-1 and TRBJ2-6; possible D gene TRBD2, 6 bases. V was shortened by 7 bases and J by 1 base, with 11 bases between the two germline ends. The germline V gene has CDR1 SGHAT and CDR2 FQDESV (reference sequence). The CDR3 is made up of 15 amino acids.

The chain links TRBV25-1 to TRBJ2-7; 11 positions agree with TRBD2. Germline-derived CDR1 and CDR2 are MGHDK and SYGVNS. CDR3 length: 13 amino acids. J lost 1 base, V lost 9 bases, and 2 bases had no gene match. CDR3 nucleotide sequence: TGTGCCAGTGGACTAGCGGGTTCCTACGAGCAGTACTTC. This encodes CASGLAGSYEQYF.

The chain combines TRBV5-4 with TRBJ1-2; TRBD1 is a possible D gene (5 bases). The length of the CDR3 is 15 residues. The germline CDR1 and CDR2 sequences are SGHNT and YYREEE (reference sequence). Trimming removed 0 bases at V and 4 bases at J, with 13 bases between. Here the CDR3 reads CASSLVGTAGYGYTF. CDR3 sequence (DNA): TGTGCCAGCAGCTTGGTAGGGACGGCGGGCTATGGCTACACCTTC.

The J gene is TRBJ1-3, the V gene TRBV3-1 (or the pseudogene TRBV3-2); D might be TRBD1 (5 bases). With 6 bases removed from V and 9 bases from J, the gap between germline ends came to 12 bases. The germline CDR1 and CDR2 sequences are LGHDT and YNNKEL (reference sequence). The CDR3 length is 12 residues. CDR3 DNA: TGTGCCAGCAGTTCGGACGGGGGCACCATATATTTT. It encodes CASSSDGGTIYF.